This note documents a single TCR beta chain sequence. Generated by immunoSEQ multiplex PCR, the TCRdb table keeps only in-frame clones and is missing some. The table records roughly 150,000 clones, 75% to 90% of them present only once. This CDR3 spans 14 amino acids. Germline V gene sequence: CDR1 MNHNY, CDR2 SVGAGI (reference sequence). The V end was cut by 5 bases, the J end by 4 bases, with 14 bases between. This record comes from a study of blood T cell repertoires in COVID-19. Material: peripheral blood. The V and J genes are TRBV6-6 and TRBJ2-5, with D perhaps matching TRBD2 (5 bases). This TCR was recovered from a woman between 40 and 55 years old with acute or convalescent COVID-19. DNA for the CDR3: TGTGCCAGCAGTCCCATCGGGATATTAGAGACCCAGTACTTC. Translating gives CASSPIGILETQYF.